The 7 T cell receptor beta chains below were found in one sample sequenced in a study of shared clonotypes between healthy human individuals. Sequencing was performed with immunoSEQ multiplex PCR; in TCRdb, only in-frame clones are kept and a portion is missing. Among around 700,000 clones listed, 72% were seen once. Sequences were obtained from memory CD4+ T cells sorted from blood. The sample's subset: CD45RA-negative fraction. The receptors stem from a woman aged 25-40 years in good health.

The rearrangement joins TRBV19 to TRBJ1-4, with unresolved D. Germline V gives CDR1 LNHDA, CDR2 SQIVND (reference sequence). V lost 3 bases, J lost 7 bases, and 18 bases lay in between. The CDR3 covers 16 residues. CDR3 loop: CASSIGLTIGGEKLFF. The CDR3 DNA follows: TGTGCCAGTAGTATCGGACTGACCATAGGAGGTGAAAAACTGTTTTTT.

In the case of this clone: This CDR3 is also generated by other DNA sequences in the sample. The chain uses TRBV30 and TRBJ2-7; D not resolved. The germline CDR1 and CDR2 sequences are GTSNPN and SVGIG (reference sequence). Trimming took 0 bases from V and 0 from J, leaving 3 bases between them. The CDR3 sequence is 12 residues long. CDR3 amino acids: CAWSVFSYEQYF. CDR3 sequence (DNA): TGTGCCTGGAGTGTATTCTCCTACGAGCAGTACTTC.

The gene calls are TRBV28 and TRBJ1-5; no firm D call. CDR1 MDHEN and CDR2 SYDVKM come from the germline V gene. The CDR3 spans 16 residues. Trimming took 6 bases from V and 3 from J, leaving 18 bases between them. This CDR3 reads CASRGSPVRNNQPQHF. CDR3 in DNA: TGTGCCAGCAGGGGCTCCCCCGTGCGGAACAATCAGCCCCAGCATTTT.

This clone was counted only a few times. J is TRBJ2-7 and V is TRBV28; weak D call: TRBD1 (7 bases). The V gene lost 6 bases and the J gene lost 3 bases, with 18 bases spanning the gap. Germline CDR1 is MDHEN and CDR2 is SYDVKM. The CDR3 extends over 15 amino acids. For the CDR3, the DNA is TGTGCCAGCAGACTTACCCACAGGGGACTCTACGAGCAGTACTTC. Translated: CASRLTHRGLYEQYF. Variable domain in full (rest from reference TRBV28 and TRBJ2-7): DVKVTQSSRYLVKRTGEKVFLECVQDMDHENMFWYRQDPGLGLRLIYFSYDVKMKEKGDIPEGYSVSREKKERFSLILESASTNQTSMYLCASRLTHRGLYEQYFGPGTRLTVT.

J is TRBJ2-3 and V is TRBV15, with D unresolved. Germline-derived CDR1 and CDR2 are LNHNV and YYDKDF (reference sequence). V was shortened by 0 bases and J by 1 base, with 8 bases between the two germline ends. The CDR3 is 15 amino acids. The CDR3 is CATSRDRRGTDTQYF. CDR3 in DNA: TGTGCCACCAGCAGAGACCGTCGGGGCACAGATACGCAGTATTTT.

The genes are TRBV6-1 and TRBJ2-1; 13 bases are a match to TRBD2. Unmatched junction bases numbered 8, after V lost 4 bases and J lost 8 bases. CDR1 is MNHNS and CDR2 is SASEGT in the germline V gene. The CDR3 runs to 16 residues. The CDR3 nucleotides read TGTGCCAGCAGTGCCGGCAGACTAGCGGGAGGTCATGAGCAGTTCTTC. It codes for CASSAGRLAGGHEQFF.

The rearrangement links TRBV28 to TRBJ2-7, with 9 bases identical to TRBD1. V shed 6 bases, J shed 2 bases, and the junction held 8 bases outside the gene matches. CDR1 and CDR2 from the germline V gene are MDHEN and SYDVKM. The CDR3 totals 15 residues. CDR3: CASRAPGQGAYEQYF. CDR3 DNA sequence: TGTGCCAGCAGGGCACCGGGACAGGGCGCCTACGAGCAGTACTTC.